The clone carrying this T cell receptor (beta chain) was recorded at least ten times. Its antigen is not identified. The data were taken from a study of T-cell reconstitution after alpha-beta-depleted transplantation in children. General study points: Newly made T cells mostly supplied T-cell counts and diversity one year after transplant. After transplant, high TCRbeta diversity at day 60 in some patients arose from surviving recipient T cells and thymic progenitors. Reportedly, roughly two months post-transplant, alpha-beta T cells arose from several hundred expanded graft clones.

CDR1 and CDR2 from the germline V gene are SGHRS and YFSETQ. The V segment lost 0 bases and the J segment 8 bases; nucleotides outside the gene matches: 20. This CDR3 has 19 residues. Preparation of the TCRbeta library was carried out with unique molecular identifiers. MiXCR was run by TCRdb on the PCR reads, yielding one entry per CDR3 protein. The sample includes over 200,000 distinct CDR3 sequences, about 11% seen only once; the top ten take under 30%. The sequenced sample was PBMCs, obtained before TCRalphabeta/CD19-depleted stem cell transplant. This TCR came from a child under two years old with acute myeloid leukemia, due to receive a stem cell transplant. This chain connects TRBV5-1 to TRBJ1-5; 7 bases are shared with TRBD1. The CDR3 loop reads CASSLAPTGQSLFWEPQHF. The CDR3 DNA reads TGCGCCAGCAGCTTGGCCCCAACGGGACAGAGCCTGTTTTGGGAGCCCCAGCATTTT.